Each of the 23 T cell receptor beta chains below was sequenced from the same sample in a study of blood T cell repertoires in COVID-19. Data came from immunoSEQ multiplex PCR; TCRdb stores just in-frame clones and leaves some out. The repertoire holds a few hundred thousand clones, with about 89% as singletons. The sample was PBMCs or T cells enriched from blood (not recorded which). These TCRs come from a woman in her 30s who had recovered from COVID-19.

The chain has TRBV19 and TRBJ1-2, with a weak D call TRBD1 (5 bases). The V gene's germline CDR1 is LNHDA and CDR2 SQIVND (reference sequence). There are 13 residues in the CDR3. V gave up 3 bases and J gave up 6 bases, with 11 bases separating them. The CDR3 reads CASSIFTRDGYTF. DNA of the CDR3: TGTGCCAGTAGTATTTTCACCAGGGATGGCTACACCTTC.

The chain is built from TRBV27 and TRBJ1-1, with 7 bases aligning to TRBD1. The germline V gene has CDR1 MNHEY and CDR2 SMNVEV (reference sequence). V gave up 6 bases and J gave up 2 bases; unmatched junction bases: 9. This CDR3 is 15 amino acids long. The CDR3: CASRSGTVFNTEAFF. The CDR3 DNA is TGTGCCAGCAGATCGGGGACAGTGTTTAACACTGAAGCTTTCTTT.

The chain employs TRBV27 and TRBJ2-3; the match to TRBD2 covers 9 bases. There are 14 residues in the CDR3. The germline CDR1 and CDR2 sequences are MNHEY and SMNVEV (reference sequence). The trim removed 3 bases at V and 4 bases at J, leaving 2 bases unmatched. The CDR3 protein is CASSFSGRPDTQYF. The DNA for the CDR3 is TGTGCCAGCAGTTTTAGCGGGAGACCAGATACGCAGTATTTT.

This chain connects TRBV11-2 to TRBJ2-7; perhaps TRBD2 as D (6 bases). CDR3 length: 15 residues. Germline CDR1 is SGHAT and CDR2 is FQNNGV. Trimming cost V 0 bases and J 2 bases, with 11 bases left between them. The CDR3 nucleotides read TGTGCCAGCAGCTTAGAAGCGGGCCCTGCCTACGAGCAGTACTTC. Amino acids: CASSLEAGPAYEQYF. Combining the CDR3 with reference TRBV11-2 and TRBJ2-7 gives the whole variable domain EAGVAQSPRYKIIEKRQSVAFWCNPISGHATLYWYQQILGQGPKLLIQFQNNGVVDDSQLPKDRFSAERLKGVDSTLKIQPAKLEDSAVYLCASSLEAGPAYEQYFGPGTRLTVT.

V is TRBV19 and J is TRBJ1-2; 8 bases are a match to TRBD1. The CDR3 covers 15 residues. J gave up 4 bases and V 1 base, and 5 bases lay outside the gene matches. Per the germline V gene, CDR1 is LNHDA and CDR2 is SQIVND (reference sequence). In DNA form, the CDR3 reads TGTGCCAGTAGTATAGCTAGGGACAGGATCTATGGCTACACCTTC. The encoded protein is CASSIARDRIYGYTF.

V is TRBV7-9 and J is TRBJ1-4; maybe TRBD1 (5 bases). This CDR3 is 15 amino acids long. V was trimmed by 3 bases and J by 0 bases, leaving 8 bases between them. Germline assignment: CDR1 SEHNR and CDR2 FQNEAQ (reference sequence). In nucleotides, the CDR3 is TGTGCCAGCAGCTTCACGGGGGCAACTAATGAAAAACTGTTTTTT. Its protein product is CASSFTGATNEKLFF. The full variable domain, completed using reference TRBV7-9 and TRBJ1-4, is DTGVSQNPRHKITKRGQNVTFRCDPISEHNRLYWYRQTLGQGPEFLTYFQNEAQLEKSRLLSDRFSAERPKGSFSTLEIQRTEQGDSAMYLCASSFTGATNEKLFFGSGTQLSVL.

The chain has TRBV28 and TRBJ1-5; D gene uncertain. This CDR3 has 14 amino acids. Germline V gene sequence: CDR1 MDHEN, CDR2 SYDVKM. The germline V and J ends were trimmed by 4 bases and 8 bases, with 15 bases remaining between them. The CDR3 bases are TGTGCCAGCAGTTATGTCGACCAACGGGAGCCCCAGCATTTT. As protein: CASSYVDQREPQHF.

The rearrangement joins TRBV11-2 to TRBJ1-1, with D perhaps TRBD1 (5 bases). This CDR3 contains 15 residues. Trimming stripped 6 bases from V and 3 bases from J, with 17 bases between. Per germline, CDR1 SGHAT and CDR2 FQNNGV. CDR3 in DNA: TGTGCCAGCAGTCGAGCACCCAGCAGGGACACTGAAGCTTTCTTT. This encodes CASSRAPSRDTEAFF.

The rearrangement links TRBV2 to TRBJ2-7; 9 bases map to TRBD2. CDR3 length equals 15 residues. V was clipped by 9 bases and J by 5 bases; unmatched bases: 14. Germline V CDR1 and CDR2: SNHLY, FYNNEI. The CDR3 sequence is CASPGLAGLRDEQYF. The DNA for the CDR3 is TGTGCCAGTCCGGGACTAGCTGGGTTGAGAGACGAGCAGTACTTC.

This clone has just one count. The chain carries TRBV29-1 and TRBJ1-1, with D possibly matching TRBD1 (5 bases). The ends were cut back, 3 bases at V and 2 bases at J, with 10 bases in the middle. The CDR3 extends over 13 amino acids. The germline V gene has CDR1 SQVTM and CDR2 ANQGSEA. CDR3 sequence reads: CSVDDTGNTEAFF. The CDR3 bases are TGCAGCGTTGACGACACAGGAAACACTGAAGCTTTCTTT.

J is TRBJ1-4 and V is TRBV4-3, with TRBD1 identical over 7 bases. V lost 0 bases to trimming and J lost 11 bases; unmatched junction nucleotides: 15. Looked up from germline, CDR1 is LGHNA and CDR2 is YSLEER. The CDR3 has 17 residues. This chain's CDR3 is CASSQDLGDSDASKLFF. DNA for the CDR3: TGCGCCAGCAGCCAAGACTTAGGGGACAGCGATGCCAGTAAACTGTTTTTT.

This sequence joins TRBV28 and TRBJ1-2; a weak D match, TRBD1 (5 bases). The CDR3 runs 11 residues. The V gene's germline CDR1 is MDHEN and CDR2 SYDVKM. V was shortened by 5 bases and J by 8 bases, with 9 bases between the two germline ends. CDR3 sequence (DNA): TGTGCCAGCAGTCTTGGACACGGCTACACCTTC. As protein: CASSLGHGYTF.

The chain links TRBV15 to TRBJ1-2; D is ambiguous. CDR1 is LNHNV, CDR2 YYDKDF, per germline (reference sequence). The V end lost 0 bases, the J end lost 8 bases, and 16 bases lay between the germline ends. The CDR3 runs to 15 residues. The CDR3 bases are TGTGCCACCAGCAGAGATCTTTCGACTGGAAGAGGCTACACCTTC. The encoded protein is CATSRDLSTGRGYTF.

CDR3 sequence (DNA): TGCGCCAGCAGCTTGGGTGGGGGACAGCTCTACGAGCAGTACTTC. Protein: CASSLGGGQLYEQYF. V and J are TRBV5-1 and TRBJ2-7; 7 nucleotides agree with TRBD1. V shed 0 bases and J 3 bases; nucleotides not matched to a gene: 6. Germline V gives CDR1 SGHRS, CDR2 YFSETQ. The CDR3 runs to 15 residues.

The chain uses TRBV19 and TRBJ1-5; 9 bases are shared with TRBD1. The CDR3 is 13 amino acids. The ends lost 11 bases at V and 7 bases at J; junction bases unmatched: 9. Germline V gives CDR1 LNHDA, CDR2 SQIVND (reference sequence). CDR3 in DNA: TGTGCCGCCCGGGACAGGGAACACCAGCCCCAGCATTTT. Translation gives CAARDREHQPQHF.

The chain joins TRBV28 to TRBJ1-5, with 10 bases identical to TRBD1. V lost 1 base to trimming and J lost 4 bases; unmatched junction nucleotides: 10. The CDR3 loop spans 18 amino acids. Germline V lookup: CDR1 MDHEN, CDR2 SYDVKM. As DNA, the CDR3 is TGTGCCAGCAGTTTATCAATGACAGGGGGCGGACAGAATCAGCCCCAGCATTTT. Translating it yields CASSLSMTGGGQNQPQHF.

This chain uses TRBV30 with TRBJ1-2; D is ambiguous. The CDR3 loop spans 15 amino acids. Germline V gives CDR1 GTSNPN, CDR2 SVGIG (reference sequence). V lost 0 bases, J lost 4 bases, and 15 bases lay in between. This chain's CDR3 is CAWSVSVARSYGYTF. CDR3 nucleotides: TGTGCCTGGAGTGTAAGCGTGGCGCGGAGCTATGGCTACACCTTC.

The rearrangement uses TRBV24-1 and TRBJ1-1; 7 bases match TRBD1. CDR3 length: 13 amino acids. The germline V gene encodes CDR1 KGHDR and CDR2 SFDVKD. With 5 bases clipped from V and 1 base from J, the junction kept 0 bases outside the gene matches. CDR3 amino acids: CATSGQGNTEAFF. The CDR3 nucleotides read TGTGCCACCAGTGGACAGGGGAACACTGAAGCTTTCTTT.

This clone was picked up a small number of times. V is TRBV29-1 and J is TRBJ1-1; no firm D call. V gave up 3 bases and J gave up 6 bases, with 14 bases separating them. The germline gives CDR1 SQVTM, CDR2 ANQGSEA. This CDR3 has 13 residues. CDR3 protein: CSVERVSDSEAFF. The DNA of the CDR3 is TGCAGCGTTGAGAGGGTGTCCGACTCTGAAGCTTTCTTT.

The chain combines TRBV4-3 with TRBJ2-7, with D perhaps matching TRBD1 (5 bases). The CDR3 spans 13 residues. Trimming cost V 5 bases and J 3 bases, with 11 bases left between them. Germline V gene sequence: CDR1 LGHNA, CDR2 YSLEER. The CDR3 sequence is CASSGQIYYEQYF. The CDR3 DNA is TGCGCCAGCAGCGGACAAATTTACTACGAGCAGTACTTC.

V is TRBV5-1 and J is TRBJ2-2; D unresolved. V lost 5 bases to trimming and J lost 6 bases, with 14 bases between them. From germline, CDR1 is SGHRS and CDR2 YFSETQ. CDR3 length equals 14 residues. The CDR3 loop is CASRERFVAGELFF. CDR3 in DNA: TGCGCCAGCAGGGAGAGGTTTGTTGCCGGGGAGCTGTTTTTT.

This rearrangement joins TRBV19 to TRBJ2-7; possible D gene TRBD2, 6 bases. Germline-derived CDR1 and CDR2 are LNHDA and SQIVND (reference sequence). The CDR3 spans 15 residues. V lost 3 bases and J lost 6, with 18 bases in between. This chain's CDR3 is CASSIKEGPMIEQYF. CDR3 sequence (DNA): TGTGCCAGTAGTATTAAGGAGGGGCCGATGATCGAGCAGTACTTC.

The chain combines TRBV4-1 with TRBJ1-1; D call uncertain. CDR1 is MGHRA and CDR2 is YSYEKL in the germline V gene. V gave up 0 bases and J gave up 4 bases, with 9 bases separating them. The CDR3 runs 14 residues. CDR3: CASSQDSRGTEAFF. DNA for the CDR3: TGCGCCAGCAGCCAAGATTCTCGAGGCACTGAAGCTTTCTTT.